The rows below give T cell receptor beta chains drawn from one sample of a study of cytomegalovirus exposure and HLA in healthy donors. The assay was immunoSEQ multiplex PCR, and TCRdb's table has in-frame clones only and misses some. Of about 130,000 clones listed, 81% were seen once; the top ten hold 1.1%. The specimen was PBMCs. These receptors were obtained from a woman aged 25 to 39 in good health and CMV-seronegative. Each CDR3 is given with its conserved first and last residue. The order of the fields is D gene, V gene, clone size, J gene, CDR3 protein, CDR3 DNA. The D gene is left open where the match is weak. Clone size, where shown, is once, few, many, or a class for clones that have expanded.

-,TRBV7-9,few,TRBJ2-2,CASSLGLDSGELFF,TGTGCCAGCAGCTTAGGACTAGATTCCGGGGAGCTGTTTTTT
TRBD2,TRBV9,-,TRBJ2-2,CASSASGRNTGELFF,TGTGCCAGCAGCGCTAGCGGGAGGAACACCGGGGAGCTGTTTTTT
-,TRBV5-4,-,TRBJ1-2,CASSLPQPYGYTF,TGTGCCAGCAGCTTGCCACAGCCCTATGGCTACACCTTC
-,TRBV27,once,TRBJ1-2,CASSFGVGGSYYGYTF,TGTGCCAGCAGTTTTGGAGTGGGAGGCTCTTACTATGGCTACACCTTC
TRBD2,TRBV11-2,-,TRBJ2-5,CASSDPGGLRETQYF,TGTGCCAGCAGCGATCCGGGGGGTCTGCGGGAGACCCAGTACTTC
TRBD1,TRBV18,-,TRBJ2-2,CASKPGQVETGELFF,TGTGCCAGCAAACCGGGACAGGTTGAGACCGGGGAGCTGTTTTTT
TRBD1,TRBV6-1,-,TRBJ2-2,CASSVDRGRAGELFF,TGTGCCAGCAGCGTCGACAGGGGGCGGGCCGGGGAGCTGTTTTTT
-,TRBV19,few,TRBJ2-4,CASSIIGLTKGSKNIQYF,TGTGCCAGTAGTATAATCGGACTGACTAAGGGTAGCAAAAACATTCAGTACTTC
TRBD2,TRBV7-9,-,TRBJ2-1,CASSFGTTYNEQFF,TGTGCCAGCAGCTTCGGGACTACCTACAATGAGCAGTTCTTC
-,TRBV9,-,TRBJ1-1,CASNPDGQPTEAFF,TGTGCCAGCAACCCCGACGGACAGCCCACTGAAGCTTTCTTT
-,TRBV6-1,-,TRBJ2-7,CASSETDLYEQYF,TGTGCCAGCAGTGAGACAGACCTATACGAGCAGTACTTC
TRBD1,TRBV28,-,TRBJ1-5,CASSLWGRGESNQPQHF,TGTGCCAGCAGTTTATGGGGCAGGGGGGAAAGCAATCAGCCCCAGCATTTT
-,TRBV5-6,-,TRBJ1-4,CASSWVGAPEKLFF,TGTGCCAGCAGCTGGGTGGGGGCCCCGGAGAAACTGTTTTTT
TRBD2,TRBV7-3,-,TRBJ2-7,CASSPLAESSYEQYF,TGTGCCAGCAGCCCACTAGCGGAGTCCTCCTACGAGCAGTACTTC
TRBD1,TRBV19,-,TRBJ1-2,CASSKQGAGYGYTF,TGTGCCAGTAGTAAACAGGGGGCAGGCTATGGCTACACCTTC
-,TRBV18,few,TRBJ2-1,CASSPSEAAVQYNEQFF,TGTGCCAGCTCACCATCCGAAGCTGCGGTCCAATACAATGAGCAGTTCTTC
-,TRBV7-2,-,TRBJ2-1,CASSRESEQFF,TGTGCCAGCAGCCGGGAGAGTGAGCAGTTCTTC
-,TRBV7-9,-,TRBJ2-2,CASSLSRAAGELFF,TGTGCCAGCAGCTTATCCAGAGCGGCCGGGGAGCTGTTTTTT
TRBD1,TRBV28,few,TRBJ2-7,CASSLLLPGQGSYEQYF,TGTGCCAGCAGTTTATTGTTACCGGGACAGGGCTCCTACGAGCAGTACTTC
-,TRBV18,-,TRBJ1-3,CASSPRQQAAGNTIYF,TGTGCCAGCTCACCACGTCAACAGGCCGCTGGAAACACCATATATTTT
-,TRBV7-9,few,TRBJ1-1,CATWGALNTEAFF,TGTGCCACCTGGGGCGCGCTAAACACTGAAGCTTTCTTT
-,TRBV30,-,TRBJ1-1,CAWNTGWGAFF,TGTGCCTGGAACACAGGGTGGGGAGCTTTCTTT
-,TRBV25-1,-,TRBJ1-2,CASSGNRANYGYTF,TGTGCCAGCAGTGGTAACAGAGCTAACTATGGCTACACCTTC
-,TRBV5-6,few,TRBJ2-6,CASSLARGSGANVLTF,TGTGCCAGCAGCTTGGCCAGAGGGTCGGGGGCCAACGTCCTGACTTTC
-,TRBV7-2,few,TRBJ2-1,CASSFARNEQFF,TGTGCCAGCAGCTTTGCCCGGAATGAGCAGTTCTTC
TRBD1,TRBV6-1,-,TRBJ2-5,CASSQGSSETQYF,TGTGCCAGTTCACAGGGGTCATCAGAGACCCAGTACTTC
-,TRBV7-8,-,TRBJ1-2,CASSTRSGGGYTF,TGTGCCAGCAGCACCCGGTCGGGGGGAGGCTACACCTTC
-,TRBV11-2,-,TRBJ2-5,CASSLAGGIQETQYF,TGTGCCAGCAGCTTAGCAGGGGGGATTCAAGAGACCCAGTACTTC
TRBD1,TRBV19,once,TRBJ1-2,CASSTGVPGQGDYGYTF,TGTGCCAGTAGTACTGGAGTCCCGGGACAGGGGGACTATGGCTACACCTTC
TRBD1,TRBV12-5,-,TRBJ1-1,CASGPRDRGGTTEAFF,TGTGCTAGTGGTCCCCGGGACAGGGGGGGTACTACTGAAGCTTTCTTT
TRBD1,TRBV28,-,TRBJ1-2,CASRARDRVGYTF,TGTGCCAGCAGGGCCCGGGACAGGGTTGGCTACACCTTC
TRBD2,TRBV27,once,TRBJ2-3,CASSLLAGGRDTQYF,TGTGCCAGCAGTTTACTGGCGGGGGGGAGAGATACGCAGTATTTT
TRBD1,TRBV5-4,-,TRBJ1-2,CASSDDTGTGYKNPYGYTF,TGTGCCAGCAGCGACGACACCGGGACAGGGTACAAAAACCCCTATGGCTACACCTTC
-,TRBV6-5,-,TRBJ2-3,CASSYSQGQDTQYF,TGTGCCAGCAGTTACTCCCAGGGGCAAGATACGCAGTATTTT
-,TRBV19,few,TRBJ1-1,CASRFVGERTEAFF,TGTGCCAGCCGATTCGTAGGGGAACGCACTGAAGCTTTCTTT
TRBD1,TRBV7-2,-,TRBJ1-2,CASSNRTGMKGYTF,TGTGCCAGCTCGAACCGGACAGGAATGAAAGGCTACACCTTC
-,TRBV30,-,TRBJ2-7,CASPGNSVSYEQYF,TGTGCCTCCCCGGGGAACAGCGTCTCCTACGAGCAGTACTTC
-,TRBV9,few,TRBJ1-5,CASSPDQGRQPQHF,TGTGCCAGCAGCCCCGACCAGGGAAGACAGCCCCAGCATTTT
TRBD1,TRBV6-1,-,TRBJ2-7,CASSESGGYDEQYF,TGTGCCAGCAGTGAATCAGGGGGCTACGACGAGCAGTACTTC
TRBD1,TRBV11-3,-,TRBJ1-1,CASSLGLVTGGTEAFF,TGTGCCAGCAGCTTAGGTTTGGTGACAGGGGGCACTGAAGCTTTCTTT
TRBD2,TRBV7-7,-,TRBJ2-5,CASSHLGLAGGETQYF,TGTGCTAGCAGCCACCTGGGACTAGCGGGCGGTGAGACCCAGTACTTC
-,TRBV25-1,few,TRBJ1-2,CASSGIQGLPNYGYTF,TGTGCCAGCAGTGGGATTCAGGGGCTGCCTAACTATGGCTACACCTTC
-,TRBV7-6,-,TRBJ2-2,CASSFGVGELFF,TGTGCCAGCAGCTTCGGGGTGGGGGAGCTGTTTTTT
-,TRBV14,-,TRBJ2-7,CASMWAAGYEQYF,TGTGCCAGCATGTGGGCCGCCGGCTACGAGCAGTACTTC
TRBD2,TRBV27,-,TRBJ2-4,CASSRGLAGENIQYF,TGTGCCAGCAGCAGGGGACTAGCGGGGGAAAACATTCAGTACTTC
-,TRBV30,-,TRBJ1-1,CAWSPGNTEAFF,TGTGCCTGGAGTCCGGGGAACACTGAAGCTTTCTTT
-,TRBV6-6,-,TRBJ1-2,CASSPYQGNYGYTF,TGTGCCAGCAGCCCCTACCAGGGGAACTATGGCTACACCTTC
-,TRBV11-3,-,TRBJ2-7,CASSLDGTEQYF,TGTGCCAGCAGCTTAGATGGGACAGAGCAGTACTTC
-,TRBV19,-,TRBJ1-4,CASSTFEKLFF,TGTGCCAGTAGTACCTTTGAAAAACTGTTTTTT
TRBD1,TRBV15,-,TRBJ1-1,CATSRDPGTAGIF,TGTGCCACCAGCAGAGATCCCGGGACAGCCGGGATCTTT
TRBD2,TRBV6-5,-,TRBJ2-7,CASSSGLGSYEQYF,TGTGCCAGCAGTTCGGGACTAGGATCCTACGAGCAGTACTTC
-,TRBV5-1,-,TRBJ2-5,CASSLNRVIETQYF,TGCGCCAGCAGCTTAAACAGGGTAATAGAGACCCAGTACTTC